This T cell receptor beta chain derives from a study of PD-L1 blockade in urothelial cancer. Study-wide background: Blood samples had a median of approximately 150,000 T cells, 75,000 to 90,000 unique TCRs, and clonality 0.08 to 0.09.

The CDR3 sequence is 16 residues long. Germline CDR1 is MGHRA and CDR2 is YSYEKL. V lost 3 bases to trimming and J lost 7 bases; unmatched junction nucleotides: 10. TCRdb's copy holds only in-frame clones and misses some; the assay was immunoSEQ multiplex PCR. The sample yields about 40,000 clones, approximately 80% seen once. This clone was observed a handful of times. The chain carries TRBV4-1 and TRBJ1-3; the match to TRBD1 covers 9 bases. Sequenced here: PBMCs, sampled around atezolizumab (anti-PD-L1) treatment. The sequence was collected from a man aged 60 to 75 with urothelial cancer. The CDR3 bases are TGCGCCAGCAGCCAGACCCCGGGACAGGGAGTGAACACCATATATTTT. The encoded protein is CASSQTPGQGVNTIYF.